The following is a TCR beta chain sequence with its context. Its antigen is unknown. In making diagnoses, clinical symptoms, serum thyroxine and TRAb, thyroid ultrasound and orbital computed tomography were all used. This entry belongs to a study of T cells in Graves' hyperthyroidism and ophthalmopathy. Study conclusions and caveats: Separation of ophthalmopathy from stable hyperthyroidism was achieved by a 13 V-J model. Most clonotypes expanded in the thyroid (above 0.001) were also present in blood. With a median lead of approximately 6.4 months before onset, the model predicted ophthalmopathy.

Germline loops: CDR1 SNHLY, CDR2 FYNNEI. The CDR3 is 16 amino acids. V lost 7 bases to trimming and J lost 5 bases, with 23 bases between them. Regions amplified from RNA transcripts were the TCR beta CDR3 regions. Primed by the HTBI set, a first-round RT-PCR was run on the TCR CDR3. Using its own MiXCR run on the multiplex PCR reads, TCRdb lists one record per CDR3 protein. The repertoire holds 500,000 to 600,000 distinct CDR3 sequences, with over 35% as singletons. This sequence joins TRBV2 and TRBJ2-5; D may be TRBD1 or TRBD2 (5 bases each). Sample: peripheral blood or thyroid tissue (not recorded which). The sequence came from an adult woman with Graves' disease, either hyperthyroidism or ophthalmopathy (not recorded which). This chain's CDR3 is CASTLVTGPSQETQYF. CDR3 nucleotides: TGTGCCAGCACCCTCGTGACGGGGCCCTCCCAGGAGACCCAGTACTTC.